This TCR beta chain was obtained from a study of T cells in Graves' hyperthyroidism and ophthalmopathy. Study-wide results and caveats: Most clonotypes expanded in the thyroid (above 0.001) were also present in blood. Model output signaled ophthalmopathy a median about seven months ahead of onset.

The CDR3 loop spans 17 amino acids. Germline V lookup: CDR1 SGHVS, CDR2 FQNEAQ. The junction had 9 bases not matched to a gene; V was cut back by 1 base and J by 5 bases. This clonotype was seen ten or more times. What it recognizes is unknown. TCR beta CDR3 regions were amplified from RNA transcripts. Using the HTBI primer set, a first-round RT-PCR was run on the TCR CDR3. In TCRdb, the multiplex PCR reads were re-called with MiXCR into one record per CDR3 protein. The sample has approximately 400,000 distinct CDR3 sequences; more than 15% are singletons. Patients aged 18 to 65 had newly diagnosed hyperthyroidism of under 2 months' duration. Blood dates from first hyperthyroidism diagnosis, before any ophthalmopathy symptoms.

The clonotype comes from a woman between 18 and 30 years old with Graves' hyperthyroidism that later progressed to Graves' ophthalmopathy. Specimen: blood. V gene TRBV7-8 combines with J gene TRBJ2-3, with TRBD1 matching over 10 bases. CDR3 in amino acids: CASSLGDRGLVGDTQYF. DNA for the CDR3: TGTGCCAGCAGCTTAGGCGACAGGGGGCTCGTGGGAGATACGCAGTATTTT.